One and the same sample provided the 9 T cell receptor beta chains below, sequenced in a study of T cells expressing NK-cell markers. TCRdb re-called the 5' RACE reads and catalogs CDR3 proteins one per entry, DNA excluded. The ten top clones account for around 3.9%, within a sample of roughly 300,000 distinct CDR3 sequences. The sequenced material came from blood T cells: a sorted CD56 or NKG2C T cell subset, CD4+ or CD8+ T cells, or bulk PBMC T cells (not recorded which). The receptors were sampled from a woman aged 18 to 69 in good health.

The CDR3 reads CASSYRGNQPQHF. The V gene is TRBV6-2 or TRBV6-3, the J gene TRBJ1-5; no DNA is available, so the TRBD1 call from TCRdb remains unchecked. The length of the CDR3 is 13 residues. The germline V gene has CDR1 MNHEY and CDR2 SVGEGT.

The chain is built from TRBV3-1 and TRBJ2-3; the TCRdb call, TRBD2, lacks DNA for checking. This CDR3 is built from 15 residues. Germline V gene lookup returns CDR1 LGHDT and CDR2 YNNKEL (reference sequence). CDR3 in amino acids: CASSPTSSSTDTQYF.

The chain uses TRBV20-1 and TRBJ2-1; the D call of TRBD2 rests on TCRdb alone, since no DNA is present to check it. The CDR3 sequence is 14 residues long. Germline assignment: CDR1 DFQATT and CDR2 SNEGSKA (reference sequence). The CDR3 here is CSAALPPYSHEQFF.

This chain connects TRBV7-9 to TRBJ1-5. The germline CDR1 and CDR2 sequences are SEHNR and FQNEAQ (reference sequence). The CDR3 spans 14 residues. This CDR3 reads CASSSAGSNQPQHF.

The chain couples TRBV7-9 to TRBJ2-3; TCRdb indicates TRBD2, and absent DNA this call remains unverified. In germline, CDR1 is SEHNR, CDR2 FQNEAQ (reference sequence). The CDR3 runs 15 residues. The CDR3 region is CASSLDAGVADTQYF.

The rearrangement links TRBV7-9 to TRBJ1-1; as DNA is missing, the TRBD1 call by TCRdb cannot be tested. Germline V lookup: CDR1 SEHNR, CDR2 FQNEAQ (reference sequence). This CDR3 is built from 15 residues. CDR3 region: CASSWEGARGTEAFF.

The rearrangement uses TRBV6-1 and TRBJ1-2; the TCRdb D gene call, TRBD1, has no DNA to confirm it. Germline V gives CDR1 MNHNS, CDR2 SASEGT. This CDR3 contains 15 residues. CDR3 loop: CASRPSAGTGVGYTF.

V is TRBV10-3 and J is TRBJ2-3; TCRdb lists TRBD1, though no DNA is available to test this call. The germline V gene encodes CDR1 ENHRY and CDR2 SYGVKD. The CDR3 loop spans 14 amino acids. The CDR3 is CAISGTGATDTQYF.

The chain joins TRBV6-1 to TRBJ2-1; the D call from TCRdb, TRBD2, cannot be confirmed without DNA. Germline assignment: CDR1 MNHNS and CDR2 SASEGT. CDR3 size: 16 residues. CDR3 protein: CASRGLAGGTYNEQFF.